The clone carrying this T cell receptor (beta chain) was seen only a few times. This entry comes from a study of shared clonotypes between healthy human individuals. Only in-frame clones appear in the TCRdb table, and some are missing; sequencing was by immunoSEQ multiplex PCR. The repertoire consists of some 530,000 clones, with about 84% occurring once and the leading ten covering 9.5% to 15%. Trimming removed 0 bases at V and 2 bases at J, with 15 bases between. The CDR3 runs to 17 residues. The germline V gene has CDR1 SGHTA and CDR2 FQGNSA. The clonotype comes from a woman aged 40 to 49 in good health. Some clones in this sample may be carry-over from other donors' samples. This chain links TRBV7-2 with TRBJ2-3; TRBD2 might be the D (5 bases). Specimen: PBMCs. The CDR3 reads CASSLAPTGADTDTQYF. DNA for the CDR3: TGTGCCAGCAGCTTAGCCCCGACCGGAGCGGACACAGATACGCAGTATTTT.